The following is a TCR beta chain sequence with its context. Its matching antigen is unknown. These data belong to a study of CD8 T cells in ankylosing spondylitis. Regarding the study as a whole: A motif in TCR beta, a set of several highly homologous variants, appeared characteristic of ankylosing spondylitis blood. Clones linked to disease were reported to show significant enrichment in matched ankylosing spondylitis synovial fluid. A number of the motif variants had already been described in reactive arthritis synovial fluid and blood.

Each CDR3 protein gets one entry after TCRdb re-called the 5' RACE reads with MiXCR. The data hold around 450,000 distinct CDR3 sequences, with about 25% observed a single time. Specimen: blood, either unsorted or a sorted T cell fraction (not recorded which). The TCR sequence derives from a male donor with ankylosing spondylitis.

As DNA, the CDR3 is TGTGCCAGCAGCTTAAGGGTGGACAGGGTGGATCAGCCCCAGCATTTT. It translates to CASSLRVDRVDQPQHF. The chain combines TRBV7-8 with TRBJ1-5; TRBD1 agrees at 8 bases. The CDR3 covers 16 residues. The junction had 8 bases not matched to a gene; V was cut back by 2 bases and J by 5 bases. Germline V lookup: CDR1 SGHVS, CDR2 FQNEAQ.